The rows below give T cell receptor beta chains drawn from one sample of a study of technical replicates of blood from a few donors. The method was immunoSEQ multiplex PCR; TCRdb's version includes in-frame clones alone and lacks a portion of them. Of 8,500 to 13,000 clones listed, roughly 94% are singletons. Sequencing was done on a sample of PBMCs. The receptors derive from a human donor in good health. CDR3s include the opening cysteine and the closing phenylalanine or tryptophan. The order of the fields is V gene, J gene, CDR3 protein.

V gene: TRBV19; J gene: TRBJ2-1; CDR3 protein: CASSTITSGYNEQFF
V gene: TRBV19; J gene: TRBJ1-2; CDR3 protein: CASSISSQTGGYGYTF
V gene: TRBV18; J gene: TRBJ2-7; CDR3 protein: CASSFSGRAAEQYF
V gene: TRBV23-1; J gene: TRBJ2-7; CDR3 protein: CASSTSGRAFHRNEQYF
V gene: TRBV6-1; J gene: TRBJ1-2; CDR3 protein: CASSESDRDYGYTF
V gene: TRBV5-6; J gene: TRBJ2-1; CDR3 protein: CASSSGSGLSYNEQFF
V gene: TRBV13; J gene: TRBJ2-5; CDR3 protein: CASSRKQGAWTQYF
V gene: TRBV5-1; J gene: TRBJ2-1; CDR3 protein: CASSLGGGGHNEQFF
V gene: TRBV5-1; J gene: TRBJ2-5; CDR3 protein: CASSLLGGTQETQYF
V gene: TRBV5-1; J gene: TRBJ2-1; CDR3 protein: CASSLAGGLASNEQFF
V gene: TRBV6-1; J gene: TRBJ2-7; CDR3 protein: CASSEPGDYEQYF
V gene: TRBV2; J gene: TRBJ2-5; CDR3 protein: CASSSSRDSTEETQYF
V gene: TRBV7-8; J gene: TRBJ2-5; CDR3 protein: CASSLAGLAGVQETQYF
V gene: TRBV29-1; J gene: TRBJ2-1; CDR3 protein: CSLRDRGAQFF
V gene: TRBV29-1; J gene: TRBJ2-7; CDR3 protein: CSGGTGTGGEQYF
V gene: TRBV28; J gene: TRBJ1-2; CDR3 protein: CASRRKGNYGYTF
V gene: TRBV5-8; J gene: TRBJ2-7; CDR3 protein: CASSLQGRYF
V gene: TRBV11-3; J gene: TRBJ2-3; CDR3 protein: CASSLGSRRSSTDTQYF
V gene: TRBV20-1; J gene: TRBJ2-1; CDR3 protein: CSASGLAGQFF
V gene: TRBV5-8; J gene: TRBJ2-7; CDR3 protein: CASSLGGTGLRQQYF
V gene: TRBV2; J gene: TRBJ2-7; CDR3 protein: CARSGEGRPEQYF
V gene: TRBV30; J gene: TRBJ2-7; CDR3 protein: CASKDRFSYEQYF
V gene: TRBV6-1; J gene: TRBJ2-7; CDR3 protein: CASSWGLAYEQYF
V gene: TRBV2; J gene: TRBJ2-2; CDR3 protein: CASSGSSTGELFF
V gene: TRBV27; J gene: TRBJ2-7; CDR3 protein: CASSLHSRSYEQYF
V gene: TRBV5-1; J gene: TRBJ2-7; CDR3 protein: CASSLAWGAFTSGTGTYEQYF
V gene: TRBV7-2; J gene: TRBJ2-1; CDR3 protein: CASSQVEGNEQFF
V gene: TRBV6-5; J gene: TRBJ2-1; CDR3 protein: CASREREVNEQFF
V gene: TRBV10-2; J gene: TRBJ2-5; CDR3 protein: CASTKQGFEETQYF
V gene: TRBV6-5; J gene: TRBJ2-7; CDR3 protein: CASRPPGVEQYF
V gene: TRBV4-1; J gene: TRBJ1-4; CDR3 protein: CASSQDWSEKLFF
V gene: TRBV7-8; J gene: TRBJ1-2; CDR3 protein: CASSLGSSGVYGYTF
V gene: TRBV5-1; J gene: TRBJ1-2; CDR3 protein: CASSLAGTGGTSGYTF
V gene: TRBV5-1; J gene: TRBJ2-1; CDR3 protein: CASTAQGADNEQFF
V gene: TRBV5-1; J gene: TRBJ2-6; CDR3 protein: CASSPLVSSGANVLTF
V gene: TRBV27; J gene: TRBJ2-1; CDR3 protein: CASSFGLAGAESEQFF
V gene: TRBV5-1; J gene: TRBJ2-3; CDR3 protein: CASRLAGSTDTQYF
V gene: TRBV6-5; J gene: TRBJ2-2; CDR3 protein: CASSQREGNTGELFF
V gene: TRBV13; J gene: TRBJ2-1; CDR3 protein: CASSLRQGKGEQFF
V gene: TRBV7-9; J gene: TRBJ2-3; CDR3 protein: CASSLGTGDTDTQYF
V gene: TRBV7-2; J gene: TRBJ1-4; CDR3 protein: CASSLEVFWGLNEKLFF
V gene: TRBV2; J gene: TRBJ1-1; CDR3 protein: CASSEDRGKNTEAFF
V gene: TRBV6-1; J gene: TRBJ2-4; CDR3 protein: CASSDATAPIAKNIQYF
V gene: TRBV5-8; J gene: TRBJ2-5; CDR3 protein: CASRSAGPGAQYF
V gene: TRBV19; J gene: TRBJ2-4; CDR3 protein: CAVGTSGRGNIQYF
V gene: TRBV5-8; J gene: TRBJ2-6; CDR3 protein: CASSWTSGANVLTF
V gene: TRBV29-1; J gene: TRBJ1-1; CDR3 protein: CSVAFPRALF
V gene: TRBV2; J gene: TRBJ2-7; CDR3 protein: CASKREMGGEQYF
V gene: TRBV6-5; J gene: TRBJ2-7; CDR3 protein: CASSSSPGQGQQYF
V gene: TRBV11-2; J gene: TRBJ2-2; CDR3 protein: CASSPAGLNTGELFF
V gene: TRBV27; J gene: TRBJ2-1; CDR3 protein: CASSFGGSTYNEQFF
V gene: TRBV10-2; J gene: TRBJ1-5; CDR3 protein: CASSMGGDQPQHF
V gene: TRBV27; J gene: TRBJ1-2; CDR3 protein: CASSSLPTGPRSYGYTF
V gene: TRBV9; J gene: TRBJ2-1; CDR3 protein: CASGQGGVLTYNEQFF
V gene: TRBV21-1; J gene: TRBJ2-2; CDR3 protein: CASKSRGLAGGPRTGELFF
V gene: TRBV7-2; J gene: TRBJ1-2; CDR3 protein: CASSAWDRGREVAF
V gene: TRBV5-1; J gene: TRBJ2-3; CDR3 protein: CASTNTDTQYF
V gene: TRBV6-6; J gene: TRBJ1-2; CDR3 protein: CASSTSGQGYGYTF